The entry below describes one T cell receptor beta chain. Original methodology: Reference gene primer amplification gave estimated nucleated cell counts. Generated by immunoSEQ multiplex PCR, the TCRdb table keeps only in-frame clones and is missing some. Clone size and V and J calls were adopted from that table, with D and trimming inferred from the DNA. The data hold some 400,000 clones, with more than 75% observed a single time. These data are taken from a study of blood T cell repertoires in COVID-19. About the study: Samples of COVID-19 (acute and convalescent) were obtained from the United States, Italy and Spain. Sample material is recorded as cDNA or gDNA derived from T cells, B-cell-depleted T cells, or PBMCs.

This CDR3 is built from 14 residues. Germline V lookup: CDR1 KGHSH, CDR2 LQKENI. Trimming removed 0 bases at V and 0 bases at J, with 5 bases between. Followed longitudinally, the Seattle patients had been enrolled during active infection. The sequenced material came from peripheral blood. The chain uses TRBV18 and TRBJ1-2; D perhaps matches TRBD1 (5 bases). This clonotype was obtained from a woman aged 55-75 years with COVID-19, enrolled during active disease. The CDR3 loop reads CASSPPGPNYGYTF. CDR3 DNA sequence: TGTGCCAGCTCACCACCGGGGCCTAACTATGGCTACACCTTC.